The 29 T cell receptor beta chains presented below share a single source sample, sequenced in a study of CD8+ T cells in alopecia areata. Following RNA extraction, reverse transcription yielded cDNA that acted as the sequencing template. Assay: immunoSEQ multiplex PCR; the TCRdb copy retains only in-frame clones and omits some. The profile shows roughly 280,000 clones, 60% of them singletons. Documented treatment: oral pan-JAK inhibitor, 5-10 mg twice daily. Sequencing was performed on CD4+ T cells sorted from blood, taken around week 54, from a patient treated with tofacitinib. The receptors originated from a human donor with alopecia areata.

This clone was picked up a small number of times. This chain joins TRBV4-1 and TRBJ1-1, with TRBD1 as a possible D gene (5 bases). Germline CDR1 and CDR2: MGHRA and YSYEKL. Deletions cut 7 bases from V and 1 base from J, with 10 bases between. The CDR3 runs to 13 residues. In DNA form, the CDR3 reads TGCGCCAGCACAACAGGAGGGAACACTGAAGCTTTCTTT. As protein: CASTTGGNTEAFF.

The genes are TRBV7-6 and TRBJ2-7, with TRBD2 matching 8 bases. The junction had 9 bases not matched to a gene; V was cut back by 5 bases and J by 0 bases. This CDR3 region has 16 residues. The germline CDR1 and CDR2 sequences are SGHVS and FNYEAQ. The CDR3 DNA is TGTGCCAGCAGCCCCCGAAGCGGGGGAAGCTCCTACGAGCAGTACTTC. Amino acids: CASSPRSGGSSYEQYF. Drawing the rest from reference TRBV7-6 and TRBJ2-7, the complete variable domain is GAGVSQSPRYKVTKRGQDVALRCDPISGHVSLYWYRQALGQGPEFLTYFNYEAQQDKSGLPNDRFSAERPEGSISTLTIQRTEQRDSAMYRCASSPRSGGSSYEQYFGPGTRLTVT.

The rearrangement uses TRBV6-5 and TRBJ2-5; the match to TRBD2 covers 8 bases. CDR1 and CDR2 from the germline V gene are MNHEY and SVGAGI. This CDR3 region has 15 residues. V lost 5 bases and J lost 5; bases outside the gene matches: 10. The CDR3 spells CASSPTGTRDETQYF. CDR3 bases: TGTGCCAGCAGTCCCACCGGGACTAGGGATGAGACCCAGTACTTC.

This clone was seen just once. The gene calls are TRBV30 and TRBJ2-7, with a weak D call TRBD1 (6 bases). Germline CDR1 reads GTSNPN; CDR2 reads SVGIG (reference sequence). The length of the CDR3 is 13 residues. Deletions cut 3 bases from V and 2 bases from J, with 11 bases between. The CDR3 coding sequence is TGTGCCTGGAGCCGCGGACAGACCTACGAGCAGTACTTC. Translated: CAWSRGQTYEQYF. Full variable domain (remainder filled in from reference TRBV30 and TRBJ2-7): SQTIHQWPATLVQPVGSPLSLECTVEGTSNPNLYWYRQAAGRGLQLLFYSVGIGQISSEVPQNLSASRPQDRQFILSSKKLLLSDSGFYLCAWSRGQTYEQYFGPGTRLTVT.

V gene TRBV6-6 combines with J gene TRBJ1-1; D possibly corresponds to TRBD1 (5 bases). The CDR3 spans 15 residues. Germline CDR1 is MNHNY and CDR2 is SVGAGI (reference sequence). Deletions cut 0 bases from V and 6 bases from J, with 14 bases between. This CDR3 reads CASSYSVSGAPEAFF. CDR3 DNA: TGTGCCAGCAGTTACTCGGTGTCTGGGGCACCTGAAGCTTTCTTT.

This chain links TRBV5-1 with TRBJ1-1; D is possibly TRBD1 (5 bases). Germline lookup yields CDR1 SGHRS and CDR2 YFSETQ. V was trimmed by 4 bases and J by 0 bases, leaving 13 bases between them. The CDR3 is 15 residues long. The CDR3 DNA reads as TGCGCCAGCAGCGAGGAGGGACGGATGAACACTGAAGCTTTCTTT. Encoded protein: CASSEEGRMNTEAFF.

The rearrangement uses TRBV7-9 and TRBJ2-3; the D is unclear. Trimming took 3 bases from V and 4 from J, leaving 5 bases between them. CDR1 and CDR2 (germline): SEHNR, FQNEAQ (reference sequence). The CDR3 is 12 amino acids. CDR3 in DNA: TGTGCCAGCAGCTTTGGTCCAGATACGCAGTATTTT. Protein: CASSFGPDTQYF.

The chain recombines TRBV11-2 with TRBJ2-7; 12 bases match TRBD1. V lost 5 bases and J lost 4; bases outside the gene matches: 6. Germline assignment: CDR1 SGHAT and CDR2 FQNNGV. CDR3 length: 15 amino acids. The CDR3 coding sequence is TGTGCCAGCAGCCCCGGGACAGGGGGCGGTTACGAGCAGTACTTC. Translating gives CASSPGTGGGYEQYF. The whole variable domain, filled in from reference TRBV11-2 and TRBJ2-7, reads EAGVAQSPRYKIIEKRQSVAFWCNPISGHATLYWYQQILGQGPKLLIQFQNNGVVDDSQLPKDRFSAERLKGVDSTLKIQPAKLEDSAVYLCASSPGTGGGYEQYFGPGTRLTVT.

CDR3 nucleotide sequence: TGTGCCAGCACCCGGACTAGCGGGGGTCCGAACACCGGGGAGCTGTTTTTT. Protein product: CASTRTSGGPNTGELFF. The rearrangement links TRBV5-4 to TRBJ2-2, with 13 bases identical to TRBD2. CDR1 is SGHNT and CDR2 is YYREEE in the germline V gene (reference sequence). With V trimmed by 6 bases and J by 0 bases, 5 bases remained unmatched. The CDR3 sequence is 17 residues long.

V and J are TRBV5-4 and TRBJ1-2; D is unresolved. V shed 3 bases and J shed 6 bases, with 12 bases lying between them. The CDR3 sequence is 13 residues long. CDR1 SGHNT and CDR2 YYREEE come from the germline V gene (reference sequence). The CDR3 region is CASSSDRGNGYTF. CDR3 nucleotides: TGTGCCAGCAGCTCCGACCGAGGGAATGGCTACACCTTC.

The chain carries TRBV19 and TRBJ1-6; TRBD1 might be the D (6 bases). The germline V gene encodes CDR1 LNHDA and CDR2 SQIVND (reference sequence). The CDR3 totals 13 residues. V was pared by 7 bases and J by 4 bases, with 8 bases between. The DNA of the CDR3 is TGTGCCAGTAAGGGGGATTATAATTCACCCCTCCACTTT. The encoded protein is CASKGDYNSPLHF.

The chain carries TRBV6-5 and TRBJ2-5; TRBD1 or TRBD2 may be the D gene (5 bases each). Germline V gene lookup returns CDR1 MNHEY and CDR2 SVGAGI. The V end lost 2 bases, the J end lost 5 bases, and 18 bases lay between the germline ends. This CDR3 spans 16 amino acids. Here the CDR3 reads CASSYNPGDRRETQYF. In DNA form, the CDR3 reads TGTGCCAGCAGTTACAACCCCGGGGACCGTAGGGAGACCCAGTACTTC.

There are a few counts of this clone. V gene TRBV7-6 combines with J gene TRBJ2-5; possible D gene TRBD1, 6 bases. Germline-derived CDR1 and CDR2 are SGHVS and FNYEAQ. The germline V and J ends were trimmed by 1 base and 5 bases, with 11 bases remaining between them. The CDR3 contains 14 residues. CDR3 residues: CASSLEGVRETQYF. CDR3 nucleotides: TGTGCCAGCAGCTTAGAGGGGGTAAGGGAGACCCAGTACTTC.

The chain couples TRBV5-6 to TRBJ2-4; D ambiguous. The ends were cut back, 0 bases at V and 6 bases at J, with 7 bases in the middle. Germline-derived CDR1 and CDR2 are SGHDT and YYEEEE. The CDR3 has 13 amino acids. CDR3 in DNA: TGTGCCAGCAGCTTGGGGTACTCAAACATTCAGTACTTC. Protein sequence: CASSLGYSNIQYF.

In this sample, this clone turned up once. The CDR3 here is CASSFNMGTQYF. The CDR3, as DNA: TGTGCCAGCAGCTTCAATATGGGGACCCAGTACTTC. The chain links TRBV5-6 to TRBJ2-5, with D hard to call. The V end was cut by 2 bases, the J end by 7 bases, with 9 bases between. There are 12 residues in the CDR3. Germline V gene lookup returns CDR1 SGHDT and CDR2 YYEEEE.

J is TRBJ1-1 and V is TRBV7-9; D gene ambiguous. The CDR3 has 13 amino acids. The germline gives CDR1 SEHNR, CDR2 FQNEAQ (reference sequence). V lost 8 bases and J lost 5, with 15 bases in between. CDR3 sequence (DNA): TGTGCCAGCGTCGGCCGGGTTGGTACTGAAGCTTTCTTT. Protein product: CASVGRVGTEAFF.

Only a few counts were recorded for this clone. In the same sample, other DNA sequences code for this CDR3. This chain uses TRBV30 with TRBJ1-1; 9 positions match TRBD1. Trimming took 4 bases from V and 2 from J; bases not matched to a gene: 2. From germline, CDR1 is GTSNPN and CDR2 SVGIG (reference sequence). The CDR3 has 13 amino acids. The CDR3 bases are TGTGCCTGGAAGGGACAGGGTAACACTGAAGCTTTCTTT. Residues: CAWKGQGNTEAFF.

This clone was counted between two and nine times. V gene TRBV15 combines with J gene TRBJ2-1, with D tentatively TRBD1 or TRBD2 (6 bases each). The CDR3 runs to 16 residues. V shed 5 bases and J shed 4 bases, with 18 bases lying between them. The germline V gene encodes CDR1 LNHNV and CDR2 YYDKDF (reference sequence). CDR3 nucleotides: TGTGCCACCAGCTTGAGGGGGGCGGGCCCTTACAATGAGCAGTTCTTC. This translates into CATSLRGAGPYNEQFF. Filled out from reference TRBV15 and TRBJ2-1, the complete variable domain reads DAMVIQNPRYQVTQFGKPVTLSCSQTLNHNVMYWYQQKSSQAPKLLFHYYDKDFNNEADTPDNFQSRRPNTSFCFLDIRSPGLGDTAMYLCATSLRGAGPYNEQFFGPGTRLTVL.

This clone appeared a few times. The chain employs TRBV6-5 and TRBJ2-3, with D maybe TRBD2 (6 bases). Germline CDR1 reads MNHEY; CDR2 reads SVGAGI. The CDR3 sequence is 15 residues long. V was trimmed by 0 bases and J by 5 bases, leaving 12 bases between them. DNA for the CDR3: TGTGCCAGCAGTTACTCGTGGACTACTCAAGATACGCAGTATTTT. Its protein product is CASSYSWTTQDTQYF.

This clone has only a few counts. The V and J genes are TRBV29-1 and TRBJ2-5; D is ambiguous. CDR3 length equals 10 residues. The germline CDR1 and CDR2 sequences are SQVTM and ANQGSEA. V lost 5 bases and J lost 4, with 5 bases in between. This chain's CDR3 is CSVRVETQYF. CDR3 nucleotides: TGCAGCGTTCGGGTAGAGACCCAGTACTTC.

V gene TRBV25-1 combines with J gene TRBJ2-6, with 7 nucleotides matching TRBD1. The CDR3 length is 17 residues. Germline V lookup: CDR1 MGHDK, CDR2 SYGVNS. Trimming at V came to 5 bases and at J to 3 bases, leaving 10 bases not matched to a gene. The CDR3 region is CASSPPFDRVGANVLTF. The CDR3 region has the DNA TGTGCCAGCAGTCCCCCCTTCGACAGGGTTGGGGCCAACGTCCTGACTTTC.

The V gene is TRBV10-3, the J gene TRBJ2-5, with D perhaps TRBD2 (6 bases). Trimming left V 0 bases short and J 13 bases short, with 12 bases between. The CDR3 extends over 12 amino acids. Germline assignment: CDR1 ENHRY and CDR2 SYGVKD. This CDR3 reads CAISESWRDLYF. DNA for the CDR3: TGTGCCATCAGTGAGTCGTGGAGGGACCTGTACTTC.

CDR3 protein: CAWSVSAYGYTF. Written as DNA, the CDR3 is TGTGCCTGGAGTGTATCAGCGTATGGCTACACCTTC. This chain connects TRBV30 to TRBJ1-2; D gene ambiguous. This CDR3 is built from 12 residues. V lost 0 bases to trimming and J lost 5 bases, with 7 bases between them. From germline, CDR1 is GTSNPN and CDR2 SVGIG (reference sequence).

This chain links TRBV11-2 with TRBJ2-1; 7 bases fit TRBD2. Germline CDR1 and CDR2: SGHAT and FQNNGV. The V and J ends lost 3 bases and 4 bases, in that order; junction bases with no gene match: 12. The CDR3 is 17 amino acids. CDR3 sequence (DNA): TGTGCCAGCAGCTTTTATTCGGGGGGAGTTTTGTACAATGAGCAGTTCTTC. This translates into CASSFYSGGVLYNEQFF.

The chain links TRBV4-1 to TRBJ2-5, with D possibly matching TRBD2 (5 bases). Germline CDR1 is MGHRA and CDR2 is YSYEKL. Trimming cost V 4 bases and J 4 bases, with 19 bases left between them. The CDR3 totals 16 residues. DNA of the CDR3: TGCGCCAGCAGCCCCGTTTCGGGGTATTTGGGAGAGACCCAGTACTTC. It encodes CASSPVSGYLGETQYF.

This chain connects TRBV23-1 to TRBJ2-5; 7 bases match TRBD1. TRBV23-1 belongs to the ORF category, with a function that is uncertain. This CDR3 has 15 residues. V was clipped by 2 bases and J by 1 base; unmatched bases: 4. The chain's CDR3 is CASSQRAGGQETQYF. The CDR3 DNA sequence: TGCGCCAGCAGTCAAAGGGCAGGGGGCCAAGAGACCCAGTACTTC.

This clone was found once. The chain uses TRBV5-1 and TRBJ2-1; 13 nucleotides align to TRBD2. The CDR3 length is 14 residues. J lost 10 bases, V lost 3 bases, and 4 bases had no gene match. Germline V lookup: CDR1 SGHRS, CDR2 YFSETQ. The CDR3 DNA reads as TGCGCCAGCAGCTCCGGGACTAGCGGGGACGAGCAGTTCTTC. Translating gives CASSSGTSGDEQFF.

The chain recombines TRBV5-1 with TRBJ2-7; D tentatively reads TRBD1 or TRBD2 (6 bases each). V dropped 4 bases and J dropped 2 bases, with 19 bases sitting between them. This CDR3 region has 16 residues. CDR1 and CDR2 (germline): SGHRS, YFSETQ. This CDR3 reads CASSTTGTHPTYEQYF. The DNA for the CDR3 is TGCGCCAGCAGCACAACAGGGACTCATCCAACCTACGAGCAGTACTTC. Filled out from reference TRBV5-1 and TRBJ2-7, the complete variable domain reads KAGVTQTPRYLIKTRGQQVTLSCSPISGHRSVSWYQQTPGQGLQFLFEYFSETQRNKGNFPGRFSGRQFSNSRSEMNVSTLELGDSALYLCASSTTGTHPTYEQYFGPGTRLTVT.

This clone was picked up a small number of times. The chain has TRBV4-1 and TRBJ2-4; D perhaps matches TRBD1 (5 bases). This CDR3 spans 15 amino acids. The V end was cut by 3 bases, the J end by 0 bases, with 9 bases between. CDR1 and CDR2 from the germline V gene are MGHRA and YSYEKL. CDR3 coding DNA: TGCGCCAGCAGCCAGACCGACAGAGCCAAAAACATTCAGTACTTC. This sequence encodes CASSQTDRAKNIQYF.